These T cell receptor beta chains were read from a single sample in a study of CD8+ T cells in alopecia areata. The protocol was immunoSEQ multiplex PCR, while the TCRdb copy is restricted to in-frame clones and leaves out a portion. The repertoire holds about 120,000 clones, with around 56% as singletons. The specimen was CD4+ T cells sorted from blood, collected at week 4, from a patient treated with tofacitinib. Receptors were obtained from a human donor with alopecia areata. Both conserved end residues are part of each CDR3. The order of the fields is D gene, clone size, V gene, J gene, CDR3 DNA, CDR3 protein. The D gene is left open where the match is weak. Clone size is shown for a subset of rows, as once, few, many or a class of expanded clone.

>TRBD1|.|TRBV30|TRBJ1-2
TGTGCCTGGACGACAGGGAACTATGGCTACACCTTC
CAWTTGNYGYTF
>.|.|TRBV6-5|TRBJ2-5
TGTGCCAGCAGTTCCCCGGCCATGTACCAAGAGACCCAGTACTTC
CASSSPAMYQETQYF
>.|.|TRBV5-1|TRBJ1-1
TGCGCCAGCAGCTTGGGGCTGATGAACACTGAAGCTTTCTTT
CASSLGLMNTEAFF
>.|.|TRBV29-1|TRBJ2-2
TGCAGCGTTGAGGGGGGTACCGGGGAGCTGTTTTTT
CSVEGGTGELFF
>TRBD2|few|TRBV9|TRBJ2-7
TGTGCCAGCAGCGTAGAAGCGGGGGGCCACGAGCAGTACTTC
CASSVEAGGHEQYF
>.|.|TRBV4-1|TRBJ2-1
TGCGCCAGCAGCTCCCGTACGAGGAGGACCTACAATGAGCAGTTCTTC
CASSSRTRRTYNEQFF
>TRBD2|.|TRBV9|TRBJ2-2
TGTGCCAGCAGCTCTCCGGGACTAGCGTTCGGGGAGCTGTTTTTT
CASSSPGLAFGELFF
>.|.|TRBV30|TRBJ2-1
TGTGCCTGGAGTGTCGACAGATACAATGAGCAGTTCTTC
CAWSVDRYNEQFF
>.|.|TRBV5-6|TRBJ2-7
TGTGCCAGCAGCTTGGACTACGAGCAGTACTTC
CASSLDYEQYF
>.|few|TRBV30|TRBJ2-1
TGTGCCTGTAGTCGTTACAATGAGCAGTTCTTC
CACSRYNEQFF